This T cell receptor beta chain was recorded in a study of blood T cells in healthy people across ages. A second PCR, run for roughly 7 to 12 cycles, used a sample-barcoded 5' primer plus a J-beta primer mix. TCRdb called the 5' RACE reads again in MiXCR, with one record for every CDR3 protein. The sample includes about 1,500,000 distinct CDR3 sequences, 42% seen only once; the top ten take 7% to 9%. Findings and caveats of the study: Older age went with lower TCR beta diversity per million T cells, in a roughly linear way. The study could not conclusively compare naive and antigen-experienced cells, given its unsorted PBMCs.

This clonotype came up a few times. As yet, its antigen is unknown. The TCR originated in a woman between 18 and 29 years old in good health. The sample was blood.

The CDR3 DNA follows: TGTGCCAGCAGCTTCCGACAGGGGGTAGACTATGGCTACACCTTC. This gives the protein CASSFRQGVDYGYTF. The chain links TRBV7-2 to TRBJ1-2, with 9 bases lining up with TRBD1. V dropped 3 bases and J dropped 3; count of bases not matched to a gene: 5. Germline V CDR1 and CDR2: SGHTA, FQGNSA. The CDR3 is 15 residues long. The full variable domain, completed using reference TRBV7-2 and TRBJ1-2, is GAGVSQSPSNKVTEKGKDVELRCDPISGHTALYWYRQSLGQGLEFLIYFQGNSAPDKSGLPSDRFSAERTGGSVSTLTIQRTQQEDSAVYLCASSFRQGVDYGYTFGSGTRLTVV.